A selection of T cell receptor beta chains follows, all from one sample in a study of blood T cell repertoires in COVID-19. TCRdb's table, derived via immunoSEQ multiplex PCR, lists solely in-frame clones and lacks some. The sample includes under 250,000 clones, roughly four fifths of them seen just once. Source material: PBMCs or T cells enriched from blood (not recorded which). The receptor set was obtained from a middle-aged woman who had been exposed to COVID-19. Both conserved end residues are trimmed from each CDR3. A clone size is listed for some rows: how often the clone was seen (once, few, many), or a class if it is expanded.

>TRBV5-1|.|TRBJ2-1
ASRRAVGGPYNEQF
>TRBV14|once|TRBJ2-1
ASSGQGASEQF
>TRBV28|.|TRBJ2-5
ASSFSGGARETQY
>TRBV2|.|TRBJ2-1
ASSELAGREQF
>TRBV7-2|.|TRBJ1-1
ASSLDAGGGTEAF
>TRBV3-1/TRBV3-2|few|TRBJ2-3
ASKLAGGDTQY
>TRBV7-6|.|TRBJ1-5
ASLRPGSNQPQH
>TRBV29-1|once|TRBJ1-1
SALTGDWDTEAF
>TRBV27|.|TRBJ1-6
ASSYGQYNSPLH
>TRBV7-2|.|TRBJ1-1
ASSLGGVNTEAF
>TRBV19|.|TRBJ2-3
AAGLSRGSPDTQY
>TRBV28|.|TRBJ1-2
ASSSSGAGEHYGYT
>TRBV5-5|few|TRBJ2-5
ASSLRDREKETQY
>TRBV4-2|.|TRBJ2-7
ASSLATGDSYEQY
>TRBV13|.|TRBJ2-5
ASSLRGGETQY
>TRBV9|once|TRBJ2-5
ASSVGLAGSQETQY
>TRBV9|.|TRBJ1-1
ASSAQFLNTEAF
>TRBV4-1|.|TRBJ2-5
ASSQESTGPQETQY
>TRBV6-5|.|TRBJ2-7
ASRGQGGFEQY
>TRBV3-1/TRBV3-2|.|TRBJ1-5
ASSQGYRGRFFQPQH
>TRBV4-2|.|TRBJ2-4
ASSQESKRGEQY
>TRBV30|few|TRBJ2-7
AWSLDNGYEQY
>TRBV19|.|TRBJ2-3
ASRRIAGSTDTQY
>TRBV4-2|.|TRBJ2-3
ASSQKTQRSTDTQY
>TRBV7-9|.|TRBJ1-2
ASSLVGAQSYYGYT
>TRBV4-1|.|TRBJ2-5
ASSQIFQGNSQETQY
>TRBV11-3|.|TRBJ1-4
ASTLLGGQINEKLF
>TRBV6-5|.|TRBJ1-5
ASSRGDRGFQPQH
>TRBV4-1|.|TRBJ1-2
ASSPPRGDTNYGYT
>TRBV7-2|.|TRBJ1-2
ASSLQQGYYGYT
>TRBV28|few|TRBJ1-1
ASSATLNTEAF
>TRBV4-2|.|TRBJ2-1
ASSHSGGAYNEQF
>TRBV19|few|TRBJ1-4
ASSIVPREELF
>TRBV25-1|.|TRBJ2-7
ASLGTDLREQY
>TRBV7-2|once|TRBJ2-3
ASSLVSTGGVTDTQY
>TRBV9|.|TRBJ2-3
ASGSPSVGVTDTQY
>TRBV5-5|.|TRBJ2-5
ASSPGDRRNQETQY
>TRBV2|.|TRBJ1-1
ASTSGTSYTEAF
>TRBV4-1|.|TRBJ1-1
ASSQGRGRNTEAF
>TRBV29-1|once|TRBJ2-4
SVERGGASKNIQY
>TRBV19|.|TRBJ1-2
ASSIDRSGGIGYGYT
>TRBV10-3|.|TRBJ2-3
AISEGTSGGITDTQY
>TRBV7-8|.|TRBJ1-3
ASSLLGGTGNTIY
>TRBV15|.|TRBJ1-1
ATSRRTGLNTEAF
>TRBV18|.|TRBJ1-2
ASSPRVRDGYT
>TRBV24-1|.|TRBJ2-5
ATSAAGRETQY
>TRBV19|few|TRBJ2-7
ASRPNRGAYEQY
>TRBV24-1|few|TRBJ1-4
ATEIEKLF
>TRBV10-3|once|TRBJ1-1
AISDSLTANTEAF
>TRBV7-2|.|TRBJ2-7
ASSLVPGGPNEQY
>TRBV12-3/TRBV12-4|once|TRBJ1-4
ASTAEEKLF
>TRBV5-8|.|TRBJ1-3
ASSLAGGSGNTIY
>TRBV19|.|TRBJ1-4
ASSMDSLNEKLF
>TRBV10-3|once|TRBJ1-6
AISGVEKSPLH
>TRBV5-4|.|TRBJ2-1
ASSLPASGGAQGQF
>TRBV5-1|few|TRBJ1-6
ASSLGQGRNSPLH
>TRBV7-7|.|TRBJ2-5
ASSLAGGARETQY